The rows below give T cell receptor beta chains drawn from one sample of a study of blood T cell repertoires in COVID-19. Libraries were prepared by immunoSEQ multiplex PCR; TCRdb keeps only in-frame clonotypes and omits some of them. Found here are 150,000 to 200,000 clones, 70% to 90% of them singletons; the top ten hold less than 3%. Sequencing used peripheral blood. These receptors all come from a woman over 75 with COVID-19, enrolled during active disease. CDR3s include the opening cysteine and the closing phenylalanine or tryptophan. Each record gives: V gene, D gene, J gene, clone size, CDR3 DNA, CDR3 protein. D genes are given only for firm matches. Clone size is given for some rows only: seen once, a few or many times, or a class if the clone is expanded.

v_gene: TRBV5-1
d_gene: .
j_gene: TRBJ2-3
abundance: .
CDR3nt: TGCGCCAGCAGCTTAACCGGGACTTACACAGATACGCAGTATTTT
CDR3aa: CASSLTGTYTDTQYF

v_gene: TRBV5-4
d_gene: .
j_gene: TRBJ2-1
abundance: few
CDR3nt: TGTGCCAGCAGCCCAGCGGGAAGGGGGAACTCCTACAATGAGCAGTTCTTC
CDR3aa: CASSPAGRGNSYNEQFF

v_gene: TRBV5-1
d_gene: .
j_gene: TRBJ2-7
abundance: .
CDR3nt: TGCGCCAGCAGTGAGGGGGAAGACTACGAGCAGTACTTC
CDR3aa: CASSEGEDYEQYF

v_gene: TRBV5-1
d_gene: TRBD2
j_gene: TRBJ2-5
abundance: .
CDR3nt: TGCGCCAGCAGCTTGTCCGGGACTAGCGGGAAAGAGACCCAGTACTTC
CDR3aa: CASSLSGTSGKETQYF

v_gene: TRBV18
d_gene: .
j_gene: TRBJ2-7
abundance: few
CDR3nt: TGTGCCAGTAGCCAAGGGGAAGAGCAGTACTTC
CDR3aa: CASSQGEEQYF

v_gene: TRBV2
d_gene: TRBD1
j_gene: TRBJ1-6
abundance: .
CDR3nt: TGTGCCAGCAGTAGGGACAGGGGAAATTCACCCCTCCACTTT
CDR3aa: CASSRDRGNSPLHF

v_gene: TRBV15
d_gene: TRBD1
j_gene: TRBJ1-3
abundance: .
CDR3nt: TGTGCCACCAGCAGAGGTCGACGGGACAGGGACTCTGGAAACACCATATATTTT
CDR3aa: CATSRGRRDRDSGNTIYF

v_gene: TRBV6-5
d_gene: .
j_gene: TRBJ1-5
abundance: .
CDR3nt: TGTGCCAGCAGCCCCCTTCTTAGTAGCAATCAGCCCCAGCATTTT
CDR3aa: CASSPLLSSNQPQHF

v_gene: TRBV10-3
d_gene: TRBD1
j_gene: TRBJ1-2
abundance: .
CDR3nt: TGTGCCATCACCTTCACTTGGGACAGGGGTTCTAACTATGGCTACACCTTC
CDR3aa: CAITFTWDRGSNYGYTF

v_gene: TRBV27
d_gene: .
j_gene: TRBJ1-4
abundance: .
CDR3nt: TGTGCCAGCAGTTTTCGGGGGGCGAGTGAAAAACTGTTTTTT
CDR3aa: CASSFRGASEKLFF

v_gene: TRBV6-5
d_gene: .
j_gene: TRBJ1-2
abundance: .
CDR3nt: TGTGCCAGCATGGGGGCACGTTATGGCTACACCTTC
CDR3aa: CASMGARYGYTF

v_gene: TRBV11-2
d_gene: TRBD2
j_gene: TRBJ2-5
abundance: .
CDR3nt: TGTGCCAGCAGCTTAGAGGCGGGGGCCCAGTACTTC
CDR3aa: CASSLEAGAQYF

v_gene: TRBV18
d_gene: .
j_gene: TRBJ1-1
abundance: many
CDR3nt: TGTGCCAGCTCACCCCTCCCCCCGGACACTATGAACACTGAAGCTTTCTTT
CDR3aa: CASSPLPPDTMNTEAFF

v_gene: TRBV18
d_gene: TRBD1
j_gene: TRBJ1-5
abundance: once
CDR3nt: TGTGCCAGCTCACCCCCTTCGACAGGGGCTAGTCAGCCCCAGCATTTT
CDR3aa: CASSPPSTGASQPQHF

v_gene: TRBV5-1
d_gene: TRBD1
j_gene: TRBJ1-1
abundance: .
CDR3nt: TGCGCCAGCAGCCCTGGTCGGACAGGGTCTACGAACACTGAAGCTTTCTTT
CDR3aa: CASSPGRTGSTNTEAFF

v_gene: TRBV7-2
d_gene: TRBD1
j_gene: TRBJ2-3
abundance: .
CDR3nt: TGTGCCAGCAGACAGGGGCGGAGCACAGATACGCAGTATTTT
CDR3aa: CASRQGRSTDTQYF

v_gene: TRBV21-1
d_gene: .
j_gene: TRBJ2-7
abundance: few
CDR3nt: TGTGCCAGCAGCAAATTTCTAAAAATTTCGGGGGGGCTCTCCTACGAGCAGTACTTC
CDR3aa: CASSKFLKISGGLSYEQYF

v_gene: TRBV2
d_gene: .
j_gene: TRBJ1-5
abundance: once
CDR3nt: TGTGCCAGCAGGGCCGGACAGAACAATCAGCCCCAGCATTTT
CDR3aa: CASRAGQNNQPQHF

v_gene: TRBV13
d_gene: TRBD1
j_gene: TRBJ1-2
abundance: .
CDR3nt: TGTGCCAGCAGCTTAACAGGGGCAAGCTATGGCTACACCTTC
CDR3aa: CASSLTGASYGYTF

v_gene: TRBV3-1/TRBV3-2
d_gene: TRBD2
j_gene: TRBJ2-3
abundance: .
CDR3nt: TGTGCCAGCAGCCATGGTGAGCGGGAGAGGGTAACAGATACGCAGTATTTT
CDR3aa: CASSHGERERVTDTQYF

v_gene: TRBV27
d_gene: TRBD1
j_gene: TRBJ1-6
abundance: .
CDR3nt: TGTGCCAGCAGTTTACGACAGGGGGCCTCTAATTCACCCCTCCACTTT
CDR3aa: CASSLRQGASNSPLHF

v_gene: TRBV5-1
d_gene: .
j_gene: TRBJ2-3
abundance: .
CDR3nt: TGCGCCAGCAGCTTGGCAGGGTCTAGCACAGATACGCAGTATTTT
CDR3aa: CASSLAGSSTDTQYF

v_gene: TRBV19
d_gene: TRBD1
j_gene: TRBJ1-2
abundance: .
CDR3nt: TGTGCCAGTAGTCGAGACAGGGGCTATGGCTACACCTTC
CDR3aa: CASSRDRGYGYTF

v_gene: TRBV18
d_gene: .
j_gene: TRBJ2-1
abundance: .
CDR3nt: TGTGCCAGCTCACCTAAGGGGAATGAGCAGTTCTTC
CDR3aa: CASSPKGNEQFF

v_gene: TRBV4-1
d_gene: .
j_gene: TRBJ1-2
abundance: .
CDR3nt: TGCGCCAGCAGCCAAGAGGCCCTTAACAGTCCCCCAAGTGGCTACACCTTC
CDR3aa: CASSQEALNSPPSGYTF

v_gene: TRBV28
d_gene: .
j_gene: TRBJ2-3
abundance: .
CDR3nt: TGTGCCAGCAGCCGACAAGGGGGAGATACGCAGTATTTT
CDR3aa: CASSRQGGDTQYF

v_gene: TRBV23-1
d_gene: TRBD1
j_gene: TRBJ2-4
abundance: .
CDR3nt: TGCGCCAGCAGTCAGTGGGACAGGGGTGTTTCCGTAAACATTCAGTACTTC
CDR3aa: CASSQWDRGVSVNIQYF

v_gene: TRBV28
d_gene: TRBD1
j_gene: TRBJ2-1
abundance: .
CDR3nt: TGTGCCAGCAGCCCACTAGGACAGGGGGGGTACAATGAGCAGTTCTTC
CDR3aa: CASSPLGQGGYNEQFF

v_gene: TRBV19
d_gene: .
j_gene: TRBJ2-3
abundance: .
CDR3nt: TGTGCCAGTAGCCCAATGGGGCGAGATACGCAGTATTTT
CDR3aa: CASSPMGRDTQYF

v_gene: TRBV6-5
d_gene: TRBD2
j_gene: TRBJ2-7
abundance: .
CDR3nt: TGTGCCTCCACCGGGACTAGCACCAACGAGCAGTACTTC
CDR3aa: CASTGTSTNEQYF

v_gene: TRBV6-5
d_gene: .
j_gene: TRBJ2-3
abundance: .
CDR3nt: TGTGCCAGCAGTTACACAGGGTCCGTCAGCACAGATACGCAGTATTTT
CDR3aa: CASSYTGSVSTDTQYF

v_gene: TRBV11-2
d_gene: TRBD1
j_gene: TRBJ1-2
abundance: once
CDR3nt: TGTGCCAGCAGCTTAGCGACAGGGGATAAGGCTAACTATGGCTACACCTTC
CDR3aa: CASSLATGDKANYGYTF

v_gene: TRBV5-1
d_gene: .
j_gene: TRBJ2-7
abundance: once
CDR3nt: TGCGCCAGCAGCGGGTCGACAGGTAACGGTTACGAGCAGTACTTC
CDR3aa: CASSGSTGNGYEQYF

v_gene: TRBV7-2
d_gene: TRBD1
j_gene: TRBJ1-4
abundance: .
CDR3nt: TGTGCCAGCAGCGAGACGGGACAGGGTCGTGAAAAACTGTTTTTT
CDR3aa: CASSETGQGREKLFF

v_gene: TRBV18
d_gene: TRBD1
j_gene: TRBJ1-5
abundance: .
CDR3nt: TGTGCCAGCTCGGCCGGACAGGGGGCAGGTCAGCCCCAGCATTTT
CDR3aa: CASSAGQGAGQPQHF

v_gene: TRBV28
d_gene: .
j_gene: TRBJ1-2
abundance: .
CDR3nt: TGTGCCAGCAGTTTGTTAGCTAACTATGGCTACACCTTC
CDR3aa: CASSLLANYGYTF

v_gene: TRBV9
d_gene: .
j_gene: TRBJ1-1
abundance: once
CDR3nt: TGTGCCAGCAGCGTAGATGCCAGGCCGAACACTGAAGCTTTCTTT
CDR3aa: CASSVDARPNTEAFF

v_gene: TRBV9
d_gene: TRBD1
j_gene: TRBJ2-7
abundance: .
CDR3nt: TGTGCCAGCAGCCCTTGGGTGACAGGGGCTAAAGACGAGCAGTACTTC
CDR3aa: CASSPWVTGAKDEQYF

v_gene: TRBV12-3/TRBV12-4
d_gene: TRBD1
j_gene: TRBJ1-5
abundance: .
CDR3nt: TGTGCCAGTACCGACAGGGTGGATCAGCCCCAGCATTTT
CDR3aa: CASTDRVDQPQHF

v_gene: TRBV18
d_gene: .
j_gene: TRBJ1-1
abundance: once
CDR3nt: TGTGCCAGCTCACCAGGCCGGCAGGTCACTGAAGCTTTCTTT
CDR3aa: CASSPGRQVTEAFF

v_gene: TRBV14
d_gene: .
j_gene: TRBJ1-1
abundance: .
CDR3nt: TGTGCCAGCAGCCAAAGCCGGAGGACTGAAGCTTTCTTT
CDR3aa: CASSQSRRTEAFF

v_gene: TRBV7-9
d_gene: .
j_gene: TRBJ2-3
abundance: .
CDR3nt: TGTGCCAGCAGCTTCTCTCGTACAGATACGCAGTATTTT
CDR3aa: CASSFSRTDTQYF

v_gene: TRBV5-6
d_gene: TRBD1
j_gene: TRBJ1-4
abundance: .
CDR3nt: TGTGCCAGCAGCTTGACAGGGGGCCTTAATGAAAAACTGTTTTTT
CDR3aa: CASSLTGGLNEKLFF

v_gene: TRBV6-5
d_gene: .
j_gene: TRBJ2-7
abundance: .
CDR3nt: TGTGCCAGCAGTTACGAGGACTATCCTTCTACCGTACGACTGTACTTC
CDR3aa: CASSYEDYPSTVRLYF

v_gene: TRBV29-1
d_gene: TRBD1
j_gene: TRBJ2-2
abundance: .
CDR3nt: TGCAGCGTTGACAGGGGGCACACCGGGGAGCTGTTTTTT
CDR3aa: CSVDRGHTGELFF

v_gene: TRBV15
d_gene: TRBD2
j_gene: TRBJ2-1
abundance: .
CDR3nt: TGTGCCACCAGCAGAGAGGGACTAGGAAACAATGAGCAGTTCTTC
CDR3aa: CATSREGLGNNEQFF

v_gene: TRBV5-6
d_gene: .
j_gene: TRBJ2-1
abundance: .
CDR3nt: TGTGCCAGCAGCCCCCGGGGTCTCAATGAGCAGTTCTTC
CDR3aa: CASSPRGLNEQFF

v_gene: TRBV28
d_gene: TRBD1
j_gene: TRBJ2-7
abundance: .
CDR3nt: TGTGCCAGCACCCTAGGACAGGGGACCTACGAGCAGTACTTC
CDR3aa: CASTLGQGTYEQYF

v_gene: TRBV5-8
d_gene: .
j_gene: TRBJ2-7
abundance: .
CDR3nt: TGTGCCAGCAGCTTCTCAGGAACCTACGAGCAGTACTTC
CDR3aa: CASSFSGTYEQYF

v_gene: TRBV5-1
d_gene: .
j_gene: TRBJ1-4
abundance: .
CDR3nt: TGCGCCAGCAGCTCCGGCGCGGGGTATAATGAAAAACTGTTTTTT
CDR3aa: CASSSGAGYNEKLFF

v_gene: TRBV2
d_gene: TRBD1
j_gene: TRBJ1-3
abundance: .
CDR3nt: TGTGCCAGCAGTACGGGACAGGGGAGCTCTGGAAACACCATATATTTT
CDR3aa: CASSTGQGSSGNTIYF

v_gene: TRBV29-1
d_gene: .
j_gene: TRBJ2-5
abundance: .
CDR3nt: TGCAGTGACACGGGCAGGGGAGAGACCCAGTACTTC
CDR3aa: CSDTGRGETQYF

v_gene: TRBV7-2
d_gene: .
j_gene: TRBJ1-1
abundance: .
CDR3nt: TGTGCCAGCAGCCTCAACGTCGGGACTGAAGCTTTCTTT
CDR3aa: CASSLNVGTEAFF

v_gene: TRBV12-3/TRBV12-4
d_gene: TRBD1
j_gene: TRBJ1-2
abundance: .
CDR3nt: TGTGCCAGCAGTCCGGGACAGGGTTATGGCTACACCTTC
CDR3aa: CASSPGQGYGYTF

v_gene: TRBV2
d_gene: .
j_gene: TRBJ1-1
abundance: .
CDR3nt: TGTGCCAGCAGGGCTACAGTGAACACTGAAGCTTTCTTT
CDR3aa: CASRATVNTEAFF

v_gene: TRBV19
d_gene: TRBD1
j_gene: TRBJ1-1
abundance: few
CDR3nt: TGTGCCAGTCGCTTTTGGGCGCAGGGGGATACTGAAGCTTTCTTT
CDR3aa: CASRFWAQGDTEAFF

v_gene: TRBV7-9
d_gene: .
j_gene: TRBJ1-6
abundance: .
CDR3nt: TGTGCCAGCAGCTTAAGCGGGGACGGTGGTTCACCCCTCCACTTT
CDR3aa: CASSLSGDGGSPLHF

v_gene: TRBV5-1
d_gene: .
j_gene: TRBJ1-3
abundance: .
CDR3nt: TGCGCCAGCAGCCAGGGATCTGGAAACACCATATATTTT
CDR3aa: CASSQGSGNTIYF